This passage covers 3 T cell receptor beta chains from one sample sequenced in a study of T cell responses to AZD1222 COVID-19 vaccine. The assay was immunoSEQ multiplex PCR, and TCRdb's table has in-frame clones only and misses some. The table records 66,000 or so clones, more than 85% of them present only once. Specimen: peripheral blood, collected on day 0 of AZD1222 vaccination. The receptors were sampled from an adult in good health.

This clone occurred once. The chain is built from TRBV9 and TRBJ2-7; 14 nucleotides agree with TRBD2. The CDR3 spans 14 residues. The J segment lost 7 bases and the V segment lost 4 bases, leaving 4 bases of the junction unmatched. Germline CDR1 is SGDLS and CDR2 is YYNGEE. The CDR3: CASSPGLAGVEQYF. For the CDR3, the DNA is TGTGCCAGCAGCCCGGGACTAGCGGGAGTGGAGCAGTACTTC.

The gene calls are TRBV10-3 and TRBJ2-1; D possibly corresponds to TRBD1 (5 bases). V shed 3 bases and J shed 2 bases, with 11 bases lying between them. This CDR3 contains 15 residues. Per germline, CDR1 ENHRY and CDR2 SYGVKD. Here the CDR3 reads CAISEGVRTYNEQFF. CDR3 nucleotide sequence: TGTGCCATCAGTGAAGGGGTTCGTACCTACAATGAGCAGTTCTTC.

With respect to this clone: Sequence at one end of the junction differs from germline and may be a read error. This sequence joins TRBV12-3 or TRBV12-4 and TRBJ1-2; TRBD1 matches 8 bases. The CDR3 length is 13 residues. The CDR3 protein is CAGSADRAYGYTF. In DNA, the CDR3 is TGTGCCGGCAGTGCGGACAGGGCCTATGGCTACACCTTC.